This entry is about one TCR beta chain. The data derive from a study of blood T cell repertoires in COVID-19. Across the study: Samples came from the United States, Italy and Spain, spanning acute and convalescent COVID-19. Sample material is recorded as cDNA or gDNA derived from T cells, B-cell-depleted T cells, or PBMCs.

Methods used by the authors: The assay estimated nucleated cells by amplifying reference gene primers. Measured with immunoSEQ multiplex PCR; TCRdb has only the in-frame clones, and not every one. For V, J and clone size, that table is used; D and trimming come from the DNA. This repertoire shows more than 200,000 clones, over 75% found once; its top ten account for 11%. Sample: peripheral blood. The receptor was isolated from a man in his forties or fifties with COVID-19, enrolled during active disease.

The CDR3 nucleotides read TGTGCCAGCAGGGACAGGGGGCTAGGTGAAGCTTTCTTT. This translates into CASRDRGLGEAFF. The chain carries TRBV12-3 or TRBV12-4 and TRBJ1-1, with 11 bases fitting TRBD1. CDR3 length equals 13 residues. V lost 6 bases, J lost 7 bases, and 4 bases stayed unmatched.